This entry is about one T cell receptor (beta chain). The antigen it binds to is not known. There are no base qualities to consult, and no much larger clone falls within one base. These data are taken from a study of T cell responses to AZD1222 COVID-19 vaccine (dated by TCRdb to the early 2020s). Context from the whole study: A total of under 250 trial participants underwent TCR sequencing, of whom about 210 had received two doses of AZD1222 and approximately 26 had received two doses of the MenACWY control vaccine. Trial participants were enrolled by age into 18-55, 56-69 and 70-plus year subgroups, with roughly 160, 29 and 62 TCR-sequenced participants respectively. What the authors observed across the whole study: Because no samples from the day 14 peak response were available, repertoires could be characterized only after the peak T cell response. A significant rise in spike-specific TCR breadth and depth was observed after two AZD1222 doses relative to day 0 and relative to MenACWY recipients. Most participants were white British and females outnumbered males, and the authors suggested that clonal diversity may have been underestimated. Conclusions about previously exposed vaccinees are limited because only six or seven AZD1222 recipients were SARS-CoV-2 seropositive at baseline. Vaccine-associated CD4 TCRs spanned the whole spike protein, with dominant responses in regions 160-218 and 743-854. Nearly half of unique spike-specific TCRs reportedly recognized epitopes outside regions mutated in the B.1.351 and B.1.1.7 variants. In the small 56-69-year group, the increase in depth fell short of significance, most likely because of low power.

The CDR3 regions of human TCRbeta chains were subjected to immunosequencing. Concerning the study's data processing: Repertoire TCRs were checked for matches against a reference library of SARS-CoV-2-specific TCRs that had been generated using the MIRA antigen-specificity platform. Breadth was defined as the fraction of unique TCRs that were SARS-CoV-2-associated, and depth was defined as the fraction of total T cells that were SARS-CoV-2-associated. Each spike-specific TCR was assigned to its reactive spike region and to a CD4 or CD8 class using the MIRA data. Log10-transformed breadth and depth values were compared by one-way ANOVA with Sidak's multiple comparisons tests. TCRdb took over this immuneACCESS table, retaining in-frame rearrangements with V and J assigned. Such tables are incomplete; in checked studies, under half of the missing clones stem from an unresolved V gene, and the remainder is unexplained. The V and J calls and clone size were taken over from that table, and D and trimming were inferred from the DNA. This sample gives 100,000 to 150,000 clones in total; roughly 91% of them show up just once. The ten largest clones capture approximately 5.1% of the sample.

The sample's time point, from its label and the paper: about 28 days (+/-7) after the second vaccine dose. Because spike-specific TCR depth and breadth did not differ between the two schedules, AZD1222 recipients who got a second dose at roughly 4 weeks were pooled with those who got a second dose at roughly 12 weeks. Samples from vaccinated people were obtained from the UK trials COV001 and COV002, which included a single-blind randomized controlled phase 2/3 trial of AZD1222 (ChAdOx1 nCoV-19) in healthy adults. Trial participant PBMC samples were collected at day 0 and day 28 after the second dose for TCRbeta chain sequencing. The CDR3 contains 16 residues, cysteine and phenylalanine counted. The kept DNA is CDR3 alone, 48 bases in frame from the first base. In the germline V gene, CDR1 corresponds to SGHRS and CDR2 to YFSETQ. Trimming takes 0 bases from V and 2 bases from J, and the germline ends sit 12 bases apart.

The source is an adult who received the AZD1222 COVID-19 vaccine. This chain joins TRBV5-1 to TRBJ1-3; the D gene cannot be named for sure. The starting material was peripheral blood, obtained 28 days after the second AZD1222 dose. This receptor has the CDR3 CASSLVGVVPGNTIYF. The DNA is TGCGCCAGCAGCTTGGTTGGGGTTGTACCTGGAAACACCATATATTTT.